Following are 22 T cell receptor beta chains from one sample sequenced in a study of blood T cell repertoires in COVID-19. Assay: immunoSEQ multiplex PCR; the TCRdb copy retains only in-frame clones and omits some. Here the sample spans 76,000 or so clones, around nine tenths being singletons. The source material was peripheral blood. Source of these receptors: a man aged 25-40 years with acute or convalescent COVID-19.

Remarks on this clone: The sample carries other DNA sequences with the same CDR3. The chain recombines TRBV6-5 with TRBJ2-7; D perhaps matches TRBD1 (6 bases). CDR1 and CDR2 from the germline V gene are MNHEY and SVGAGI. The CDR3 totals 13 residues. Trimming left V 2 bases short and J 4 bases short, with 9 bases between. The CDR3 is CASSYRTDYEQYF. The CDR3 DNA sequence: TGTGCCAGCAGTTACAGGACAGATTACGAGCAGTACTTC.

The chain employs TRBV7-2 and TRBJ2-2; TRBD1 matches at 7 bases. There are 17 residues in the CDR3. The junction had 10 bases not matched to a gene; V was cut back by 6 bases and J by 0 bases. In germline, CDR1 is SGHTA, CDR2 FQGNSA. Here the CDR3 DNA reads TGTGCCAGCAGACTGACAGGGTGGGGCCCGAACACCGGGGAGCTGTTTTTT. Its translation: CASRLTGWGPNTGELFF.

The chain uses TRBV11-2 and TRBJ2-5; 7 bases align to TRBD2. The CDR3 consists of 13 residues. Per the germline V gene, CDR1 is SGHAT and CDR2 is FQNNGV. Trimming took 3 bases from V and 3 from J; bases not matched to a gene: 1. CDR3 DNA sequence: TGTGCCAGCAGCTTCGGGACTAAAGAGACCCAGTACTTC. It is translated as CASSFGTKETQYF.

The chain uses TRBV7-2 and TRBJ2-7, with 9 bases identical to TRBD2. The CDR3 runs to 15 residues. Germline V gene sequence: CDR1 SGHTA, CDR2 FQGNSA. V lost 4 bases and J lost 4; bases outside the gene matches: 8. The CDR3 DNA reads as TGTGCCAGCAGCTCCCCGGCGGGAGGGTTGTACGAGCAGTACTTC. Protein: CASSSPAGGLYEQYF.

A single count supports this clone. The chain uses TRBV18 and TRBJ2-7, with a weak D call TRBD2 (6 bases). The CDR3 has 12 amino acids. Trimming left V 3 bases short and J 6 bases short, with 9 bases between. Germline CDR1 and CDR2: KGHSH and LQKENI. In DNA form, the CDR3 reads TGTGCCAGCTCACCGGGGGGTAGCGAGCAGTACTTC. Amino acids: CASSPGGSEQYF. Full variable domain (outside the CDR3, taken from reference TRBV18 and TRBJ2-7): NAGVMQNPRHLVRRRGQEARLRCSPMKGHSHVYWYRQLPEEGLKFMVYLQKENIIDESGMPKERFSAEFPKEGPSILRIQQVVRGDSAAYFCASSPGGSEQYFGPGTRLTVT.

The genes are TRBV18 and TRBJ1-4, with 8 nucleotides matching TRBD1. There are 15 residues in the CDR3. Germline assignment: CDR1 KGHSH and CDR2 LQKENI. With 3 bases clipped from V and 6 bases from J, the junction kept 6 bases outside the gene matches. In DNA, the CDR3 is TGTGCCAGCTCACCGAGACAGGGGAGGGATGAAAAACTGTTTTTT. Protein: CASSPRQGRDEKLFF.

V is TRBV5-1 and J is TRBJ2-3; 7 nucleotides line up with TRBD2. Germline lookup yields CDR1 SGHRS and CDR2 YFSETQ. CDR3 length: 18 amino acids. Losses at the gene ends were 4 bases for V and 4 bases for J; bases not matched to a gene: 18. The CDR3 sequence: CASSARGASGERSDTQYF. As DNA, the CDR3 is TGCGCCAGCAGCGCCCGGGGCGCTAGCGGTGAACGGTCAGATACGCAGTATTTT. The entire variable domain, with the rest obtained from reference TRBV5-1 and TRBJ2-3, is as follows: KAGVTQTPRYLIKTRGQQVTLSCSPISGHRSVSWYQQTPGQGLQFLFEYFSETQRNKGNFPGRFSGRQFSNSRSEMNVSTLELGDSALYLCASSARGASGERSDTQYFGPGTRLTVL.

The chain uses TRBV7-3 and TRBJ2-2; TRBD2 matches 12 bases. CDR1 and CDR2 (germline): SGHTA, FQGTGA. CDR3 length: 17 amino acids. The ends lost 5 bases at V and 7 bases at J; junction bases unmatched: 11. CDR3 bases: TGTGCCAGCAGCGGGGTAGGACTAGCGGGATCTTTCGGGGAGCTGTTTTTT. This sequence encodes CASSGVGLAGSFGELFF.

In DNA, the CDR3 is TGTGCCAGCTCACCCCGGGGCGGGGGCGTCAATGAGCAGTTCTTC. Translating it yields CASSPRGGGVNEQFF. This rearrangement joins TRBV18 to TRBJ2-1, with D possibly being TRBD2 (7 bases). Germline CDR1 is KGHSH and CDR2 is LQKENI. Trimming shortened V by 3 bases and J by 6 bases, and 15 bases separated the two germline ends. The CDR3 length is 15 residues.

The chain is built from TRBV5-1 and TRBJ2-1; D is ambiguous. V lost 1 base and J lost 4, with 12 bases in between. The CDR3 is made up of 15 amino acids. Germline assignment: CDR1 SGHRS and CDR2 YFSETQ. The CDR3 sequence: CASSLTGETYNEQFF. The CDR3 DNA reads TGCGCCAGCAGCTTGACGGGTGAAACTTACAATGAGCAGTTCTTC.

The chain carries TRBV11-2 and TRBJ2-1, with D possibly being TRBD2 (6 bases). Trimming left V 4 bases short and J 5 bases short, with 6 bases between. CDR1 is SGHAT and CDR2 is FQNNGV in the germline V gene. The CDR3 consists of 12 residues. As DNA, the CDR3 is TGTGCCAGCAGCTGGGGGGACAATGAGCAGTTCTTC. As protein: CASSWGDNEQFF.

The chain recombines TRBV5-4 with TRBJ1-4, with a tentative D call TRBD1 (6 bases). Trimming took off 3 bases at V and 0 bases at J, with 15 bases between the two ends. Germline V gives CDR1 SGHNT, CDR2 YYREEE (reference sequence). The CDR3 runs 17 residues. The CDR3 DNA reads TGTGCCAGCAGCTCAGCCAGGGAGGGGGCAACTAATGAAAAACTGTTTTTT. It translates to CASSSAREGATNEKLFF.

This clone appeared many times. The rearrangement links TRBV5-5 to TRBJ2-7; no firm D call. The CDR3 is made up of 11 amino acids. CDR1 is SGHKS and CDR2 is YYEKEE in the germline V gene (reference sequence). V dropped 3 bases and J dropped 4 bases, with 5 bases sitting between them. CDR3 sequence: CASSWSYEQYF. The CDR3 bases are TGTGCCAGCAGCTGGAGTTACGAGCAGTACTTC.

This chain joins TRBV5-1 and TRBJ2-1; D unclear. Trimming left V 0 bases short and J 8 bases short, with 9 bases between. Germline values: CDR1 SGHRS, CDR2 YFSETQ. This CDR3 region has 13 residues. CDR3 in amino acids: CASSLVPGYEQFF. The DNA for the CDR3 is TGCGCCAGCAGCTTGGTACCAGGTTATGAGCAGTTCTTC.

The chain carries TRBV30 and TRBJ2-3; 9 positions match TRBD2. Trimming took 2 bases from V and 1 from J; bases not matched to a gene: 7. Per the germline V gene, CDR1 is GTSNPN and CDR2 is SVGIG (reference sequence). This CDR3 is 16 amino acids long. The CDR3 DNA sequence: TGTGCCTGGAGTTGGGGGACTAGCAAACGCACAGATACGCAGTATTTT. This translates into CAWSWGTSKRTDTQYF.

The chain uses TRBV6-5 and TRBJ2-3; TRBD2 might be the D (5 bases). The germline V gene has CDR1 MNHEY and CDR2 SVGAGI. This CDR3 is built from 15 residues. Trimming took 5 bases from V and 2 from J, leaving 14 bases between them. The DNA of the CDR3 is TGTGCCAGCAGTACCAGCGGCGACCTCACAGATACGCAGTATTTT. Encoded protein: CASSTSGDLTDTQYF.

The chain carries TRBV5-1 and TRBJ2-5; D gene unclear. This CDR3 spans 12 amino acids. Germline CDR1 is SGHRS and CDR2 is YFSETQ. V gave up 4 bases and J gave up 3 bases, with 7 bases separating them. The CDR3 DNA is TGCGCCAGCAGCGACTGGAAAGAGACCCAGTACTTC. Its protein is CASSDWKETQYF.

The CDR3 DNA reads TGTGCCACCAGTAGAACGACAGGAGAGAACACCGGGGAGCTGTTTTTT. Protein: CATSRTTGENTGELFF. The genes are TRBV24-1 and TRBJ2-2; possible D gene TRBD1, 6 bases. The CDR3 has 16 residues. CDR1 is KGHDR and CDR2 is SFDVKD in the germline V gene. The V and J ends lost 6 bases and 1 base respectively, with 14 bases between them.

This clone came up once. In DNA form, the CDR3 reads TGTGCCACCCGACAGACGAATAGCAATCAGCCCCAGCATTTT. Protein product: CATRQTNSNQPQHF. The gene calls are TRBV10-3 and TRBJ1-5; possibly TRBD1 for D (5 bases). V was cut by 10 bases and J by 0 bases, with 13 bases left in between. This CDR3 region has 14 residues. In germline, CDR1 is ENHRY, CDR2 SYGVKD.

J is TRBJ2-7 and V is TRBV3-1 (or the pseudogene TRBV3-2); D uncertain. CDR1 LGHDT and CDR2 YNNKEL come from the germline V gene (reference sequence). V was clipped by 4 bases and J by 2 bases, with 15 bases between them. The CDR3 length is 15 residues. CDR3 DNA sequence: TGTGCCAGCAGCCCGAGAGGTCGAGGAGCCTACGAGCAGTACTTC. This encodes CASSPRGRGAYEQYF.

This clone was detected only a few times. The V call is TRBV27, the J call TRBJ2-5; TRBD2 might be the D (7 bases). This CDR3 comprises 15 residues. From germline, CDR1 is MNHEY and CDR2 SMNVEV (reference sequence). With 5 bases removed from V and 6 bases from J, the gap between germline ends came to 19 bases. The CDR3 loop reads CASSPQSGGVKTQYF. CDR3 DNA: TGTGCCAGCAGTCCGCAATCGGGGGGCGTGAAGACCCAGTACTTC.

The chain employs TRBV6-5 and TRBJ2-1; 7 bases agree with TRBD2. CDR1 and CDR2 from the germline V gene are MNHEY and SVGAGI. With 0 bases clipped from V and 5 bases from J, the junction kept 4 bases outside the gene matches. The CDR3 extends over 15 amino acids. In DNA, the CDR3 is TGTGCCAGCAGTTACTCGGTGGGGGGGAACAATGAGCAGTTCTTC. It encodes CASSYSVGGNNEQFF.